Reported below is one T cell receptor beta chain. Its antigen is as yet unknown. The PCR employed 60 Vbeta primers together with 13 Jbeta primers. Measured with immunoSEQ multiplex PCR; TCRdb has only the in-frame clones, and not every one. The table includes 150,000 to 200,000 clones, 65% to 80% detected once. This sample was included in a study of cytomegalovirus exposure and HLA in healthy donors. Study-level points and caveats: Previously analyzed data showed that most TCR beta V segments were productive at a frequency of about 90% or about 30%. Presence/absence comparisons presumed near-even sequencing depth among donors.

The CDR3 sequence is 17 residues long. CDR1 SNHLY and CDR2 FYNNEI come from the germline V gene. J was trimmed by 3 bases and V by 3 bases; bases with no gene match: 7. The sequencing sample was made of PBMCs. The J gene is TRBJ2-3, the V gene TRBV2, with 12 bases fitting TRBD2. This TCR derives from a middle-aged woman in good health and CMV-seronegative. CDR3 sequence (DNA): TGTGCCAGCAGTGACGGGTCTAGCGGGAGGGAAACAGATACGCAGTATTTT. Encoded protein: CASSDGSSGRETDTQYF. The full variable domain, in which reference TRBV2 and TRBJ2-3 provide the parts outside the CDR3, is EPEVTQTPSHQVTQMGQEVILRCVPISNHLYFYWYRQILGQKVEFLVSFYNNEISEKSEIFDDQFSVERPDGSNFTLKIRSTKLEDSAMYFCASSDGSSGRETDTQYFGPGTRLTVL.